This TCR beta chain is from a study of blood T cell repertoires in COVID-19 (dated by TCRdb to 2019 to 2021). General notes on the study: The collaborator samples originated in the United States, Italy and Spain and spanned the acute and convalescent phases of COVID-19. The material from the prospective study consisted of cDNA or gDNA derived from T cells, B-cell-depleted T cells, or PBMCs. Deeply sampled blood TCRbeta repertoires from subjects exposed to, actively infected with, or recovered from COVID-19 were included in the dataset. A freely available public database, intended as a resource for researchers studying the immune response to SARS-CoV-2, is where the repertoires were released. The samples were drawn from two sources: the first 160 participants of the ongoing ImmuneRACE study, and some 1,300 subjects contributed by 6 global collaborators. Nearly every sample came with metadata listing a de-identified subject ID, COVID-19 status, age in years and sex. Where available, HLA class I and class II types were taken from metadata supplied by the sample provider and were not determined by assay-based typing. Overall results and qualifications from the work: How much clinical and demographic metadata was included differed by source and by participant, and the metadata was provided uncurated.

About this clone: Its antigen target is currently unknown. Per-base qualities were not stored, and no clone one base away is much larger.

The CDR3 runs 15 amino acids, cysteine and phenylalanine included. The retained sequence is limited to the CDR3, 45 bases, with the frame set at the first base. V is pared back by 3 bases and J by 7 bases, with 15 bases lying between the germline termini. CDR1 and CDR2 are read off the germline V gene as MNHNS and SASEGT. Participants in the prospective study were aged roughly 18 to 100 years, lived in under 30 United States geographic areas, and enrolled through a virtual design. In the prospective study, cohorts were assigned on the basis of participant-reported clinical history obtained from a screening survey and a study questionnaire. For ImmuneRACE Cohort 3, a participant was defined as recovered based on two consecutive negative NP/OP PCR tests, clearance by a healthcare professional, or resolution of symptoms. In the prospective study, mobile phlebotomists collected whole blood, serum and a nasopharyngeal or oropharyngeal swab from each participant. Additional blood draws and questionnaires over an approximately 2-month period could optionally be provided by prospective study participants. Before DNA extraction, prospective study blood samples were shipped either frozen or at room temperature.

The immunoSEQ Assay, a bias-controlled multiplex PCR, was used to amplify TCRbeta CDR3 regions from genomic DNA. Per the source publication's procedure: The number of nucleated cells in each sample was estimated from the amplification of reference gene primers within the assay. Sequence reads were collapsed and filtered to measure the absolute abundance of every unique TCRbeta CDR3 rearrangement. For each sample, productive Simpson clonality was calculated by taking the square root of Simpson's diversity index across productive rearrangements. Not all clones reach the TCRdb copy of this immuneACCESS table, which keeps in-frame sequences only. Checked studies attribute under half of the gap to unresolved V genes and leave the rest unexplained. The V and J calls and the clone size are those of that table, but D and trimming were determined from the DNA. The sample table lists around 300,000 clones, 88% of them with a count of one. 1% of the sample is held by the ten biggest clonotypes.

The origin of this receptor is a woman in her twenties or thirties who had recovered from COVID-19. In this chain, TRBV6-1 is recombined with TRBJ1-4; a weak D assignment points to TRBD1 (5 bases agree). What was sequenced was PBMCs or T cells enriched from blood (not recorded which). The nucleotide sequence reads as follows: TGTGCCAGCAGTGAGGTCCAGGGAATGGCTGAAAAACTGTTTTTT. Its protein reads: CASSEVQGMAEKLFF.